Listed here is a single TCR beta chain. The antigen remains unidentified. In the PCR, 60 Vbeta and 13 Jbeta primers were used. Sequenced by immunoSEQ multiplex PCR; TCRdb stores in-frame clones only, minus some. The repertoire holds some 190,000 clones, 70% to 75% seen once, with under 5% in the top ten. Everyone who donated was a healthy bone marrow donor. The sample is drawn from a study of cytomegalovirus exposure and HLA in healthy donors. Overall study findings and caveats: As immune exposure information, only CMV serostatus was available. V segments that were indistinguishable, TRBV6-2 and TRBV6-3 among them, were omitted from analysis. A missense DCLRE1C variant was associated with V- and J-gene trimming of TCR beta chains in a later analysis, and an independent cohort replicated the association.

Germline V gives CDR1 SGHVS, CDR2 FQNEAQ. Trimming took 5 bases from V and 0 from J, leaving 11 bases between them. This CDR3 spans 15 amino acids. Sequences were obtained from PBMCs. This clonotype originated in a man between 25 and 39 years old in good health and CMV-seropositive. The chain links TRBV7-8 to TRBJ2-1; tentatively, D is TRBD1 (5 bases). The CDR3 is CASSQQASSYNEQFF. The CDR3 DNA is TGTGCCAGCAGCCAACAGGCGAGCTCCTACAATGAGCAGTTCTTC.